A single sample gave rise to the 24 T cell receptor beta chains below, sequenced in a study of lymphopenia after photon versus proton radiotherapy. Assay: immunoSEQ multiplex PCR; the TCRdb copy retains only in-frame clones and omits some. The table shows almost 25,000 clones, with roughly 80% occurring only once. The specimen comprised peripheral blood, sampled from a patient treated with proton-based radiotherapy. The receptors come from a woman between 65 and 79 years old with pancreatic cancer.

This chain links TRBV7-9 with TRBJ2-1; D possibly matches TRBD1 or TRBD2 (5 bases each). CDR1 and CDR2 (germline): SEHNR, FQNEAQ (reference sequence). This CDR3 spans 16 amino acids. The ends were cut back, 5 bases at V and 0 bases at J, with 14 bases in the middle. CDR3 DNA sequence: TGTGCCAGCAGCCCCGCAGGGACGATCTCCTACAATGAGCAGTTCTTC. Translating it yields CASSPAGTISYNEQFF.

CDR3 region: CASRDGQPNEQFF. CDR3 coding DNA: TGTGCCAGCAGAGATGGACAGCCCAATGAGCAGTTCTTC. This chain connects TRBV2 to TRBJ2-1; possibly TRBD1 for D (6 bases). V was cut by 6 bases and J by 6 bases, with 12 bases left in between. CDR3 size: 13 residues. Per the germline V gene, CDR1 is SNHLY and CDR2 is FYNNEI.

The rearrangement links TRBV5-5 to TRBJ1-5; no clear D gene. The V end lost 4 bases, the J end lost 6 bases, and 8 bases lay between the germline ends. The CDR3 consists of 12 residues. Germline CDR1 is SGHKS and CDR2 is YYEKEE (reference sequence). CDR3 loop: CASSQVGQPQHF. In DNA, the CDR3 is TGTGCCAGCAGCCAAGTGGGTCAGCCCCAGCATTTT.

The chain carries TRBV9 and TRBJ2-5; 7 bases are shared with TRBD1. The CDR3 length is 16 residues. V lost 4 bases to trimming and J lost 5 bases; unmatched junction nucleotides: 14. From germline, CDR1 is SGDLS and CDR2 YYNGEE. CDR3 residues: CASSSPNEGARETQYF. CDR3 DNA sequence: TGTGCCAGCAGCAGCCCGAATGAGGGGGCGAGGGAGACCCAGTACTTC.

The gene calls are TRBV7-2 and TRBJ2-1; 8 bases fit TRBD2. The V gene's germline CDR1 is SGHTA and CDR2 FQGNSA. The CDR3 contains 16 residues. The ends lost 3 bases at V and 5 bases at J; junction bases unmatched: 9. The CDR3 protein is CASSFSRAGGDNEQFF. The CDR3 DNA reads as TGTGCCAGCAGCTTTTCCCGGGCGGGAGGAGACAATGAGCAGTTCTTC. The full variable domain, with the rest looked up from reference TRBV7-2 and TRBJ2-1, is GAGVSQSPSNKVTEKGKDVELRCDPISGHTALYWYRQSLGQGLEFLIYFQGNSAPDKSGLPSDRFSAERTGGSVSTLTIQRTQQEDSAVYLCASSFSRAGGDNEQFFGPGTRLTVL.

V usage is TRBV19 and J usage is TRBJ1-1, with 8 bases aligning to TRBD1. The CDR3 spans 16 residues. The trim removed 3 bases at V and 4 bases at J, leaving 10 bases unmatched. CDR1 LNHDA and CDR2 SQIVND come from the germline V gene (reference sequence). The CDR3 DNA is TGTGCCAGTAGTATCTACCTGGACAGGGTACGCACTGAAGCTTTCTTT. It is translated as CASSIYLDRVRTEAFF. Based on the CDR3 plus reference TRBV19 and TRBJ1-1, the full variable domain is DGGITQSPKYLFRKEGQNVTLSCEQNLNHDAMYWYRQDPGQGLRLIYYSQIVNDFQKGDIAEGYSVSREKKESFPLTVTSAQKNPTAFYLCASSIYLDRVRTEAFFGQGTRLTVV.

The rearrangement links TRBV5-1 to TRBJ1-2, with no clear D. With 1 base removed from V and 4 bases from J, the gap between germline ends came to 5 bases. This CDR3 spans 12 amino acids. The germline V gene encodes CDR1 SGHRS and CDR2 YFSETQ. The CDR3 coding sequence is TGCGCCAGCAGCTTGCAGAGCTATGGCTACACCTTC. Translating it yields CASSLQSYGYTF. Combining the CDR3 with reference TRBV5-1 and TRBJ1-2 gives the whole variable domain KAGVTQTPRYLIKTRGQQVTLSCSPISGHRSVSWYQQTPGQGLQFLFEYFSETQRNKGNFPGRFSGRQFSNSRSEMNVSTLELGDSALYLCASSLQSYGYTFGSGTRLTVV.

DNA of the CDR3: TGTGCCAGCAGTTTTACCTTATCTTCCGAGCAGTACTTC. Its protein is CASSFTLSSEQYF. The rearrangement links TRBV11-3 to TRBJ2-7; D is undetermined. Germline-derived CDR1 and CDR2 are SGHNT and YENEEA. The germline V and J ends were trimmed by 6 bases and 6 bases, with 15 bases remaining between them. The CDR3 has 13 residues.

The chain has TRBV9 and TRBJ2-7, with D tentatively TRBD2 (6 bases). V lost 2 bases, J lost 3 bases, and 12 bases lay in between. Germline V lookup: CDR1 SGDLS, CDR2 YYNGEE. The CDR3 runs to 14 residues. Here the CDR3 reads CASSVFGGNYEQYF. The CDR3 nucleotides read TGTGCCAGCAGCGTCTTTGGCGGGAACTACGAGCAGTACTTC.

V gene TRBV5-1 combines with J gene TRBJ2-1, with 7 bases lining up with TRBD2. Trimming removed 0 bases from V and 5 bases from J; junction bases left unmatched: 8. The CDR3 is 16 amino acids. The germline V gene encodes CDR1 SGHRS and CDR2 YFSETQ. The CDR3 is CASSLGAGVPNNEQFF. The CDR3, as DNA: TGCGCCAGCAGCTTGGGTGCGGGAGTCCCAAACAATGAGCAGTTCTTC.

In its sample, this clone was seen once. V and J are TRBV30 and TRBJ1-1; 7 bases line up with TRBD1. This CDR3 is 14 amino acids long. J lost 1 base, V lost 2 bases, and 4 bases had no gene match. Germline V gene data show CDR1 as GTSNPN and CDR2 as SVGIG (reference sequence). The CDR3 DNA follows: TGTGCCTGGAGTACACAGGGGTCGAACACTGAAGCTTTCTTT. Protein: CAWSTQGSNTEAFF. Full variable domain (remainder filled in from reference TRBV30 and TRBJ1-1): SQTIHQWPATLVQPVGSPLSLECTVEGTSNPNLYWYRQAAGRGLQLLFYSVGIGQISSEVPQNLSASRPQDRQFILSSKKLLLSDSGFYLCAWSTQGSNTEAFFGQGTRLTVV.

The chain recombines TRBV7-2 with TRBJ1-1; perhaps TRBD1 as D (5 bases). V gave up 5 bases and J gave up 9 bases, with 19 bases separating them. From germline, CDR1 is SGHTA and CDR2 FQGNSA. This CDR3 is built from 14 residues. CDR3 DNA: TGTGCCAGCAGCCCCCCCCAAGACAGTAGCAAAGCTTTCTTT. Its protein product is CASSPPQDSSKAFF.

Only a few counts were recorded for this clone. J is TRBJ2-5 and V is TRBV11-2; TRBD2 matches 14 bases. V gave up 3 bases and J gave up 0 bases; unmatched junction bases: 9. From germline, CDR1 is SGHAT and CDR2 FQNNGV. CDR3 length: 19 amino acids. The CDR3 DNA reads TGTGCCAGCAGCTTGCTCGGGACTAGCGGGAGATTGGACCAAGAGACCCAGTACTTC. Its translation is CASSLLGTSGRLDQETQYF.

The chain employs TRBV19 and TRBJ2-2; D not certain. The CDR3 is made up of 13 amino acids. Germline loops: CDR1 LNHDA, CDR2 SQIVND (reference sequence). The ends were cut back, 0 bases at V and 6 bases at J, with 5 bases in the middle. The CDR3 region is CASSIDEAGELFF. CDR3 DNA sequence: TGTGCCAGTAGTATAGATGAGGCCGGGGAGCTGTTTTTT.

This clone was found a few times. The chain couples TRBV30 to TRBJ1-1; D unclear. The V end lost 5 bases, the J end lost 5 bases, and 6 bases lay between the germline ends. Germline values: CDR1 GTSNPN, CDR2 SVGIG (reference sequence). The CDR3 is made up of 10 amino acids. The CDR3 protein is CAWSQTEAFF. The CDR3 bases are TGTGCCTGGTCTCAGACTGAAGCTTTCTTT.

This chain connects TRBV19 to TRBJ2-1; possible D gene TRBD1, 6 bases. The V end lost 4 bases, the J end lost 9 bases, and 13 bases lay between the germline ends. The germline CDR1 and CDR2 sequences are LNHDA and SQIVND (reference sequence). There are 13 residues in the CDR3. CDR3 amino acids: CASSTGHRGEQFF. In DNA form, the CDR3 reads TGTGCCAGTAGTACGGGACATCGGGGTGAGCAGTTCTTC.

This chain links TRBV16 with TRBJ2-5; 7 bases agree with TRBD1. The CDR3 length is 14 residues. The ends lost 2 bases at V and 2 bases at J; junction bases unmatched: 2. The germline gives CDR1 KGHSY, CDR2 FQNENV. CDR3 sequence: CASSQPGQQETQYF. The CDR3 region has the DNA TGTGCCAGCAGCCAACCGGGACAGCAAGAGACCCAGTACTTC.

The CDR3: CASSLRGSGQETQYF. The CDR3 region has the DNA TGTGCCAGCAGTTTAAGGGGGTCGGGTCAAGAGACCCAGTACTTC. The chain has TRBV28 and TRBJ2-5; a weak D match, TRBD1 (6 bases). V lost 2 bases, J lost 2 bases, and 12 bases lay in between. The CDR3 contains 15 residues. Germline V lookup: CDR1 MDHEN, CDR2 SYDVKM.

The chain couples TRBV7-9 to TRBJ1-1, with D perhaps matching TRBD1 (5 bases). The CDR3 has 14 amino acids. V was cut by 7 bases and J by 0 bases, with 12 bases left in between. Germline loops: CDR1 SEHNR, CDR2 FQNEAQ (reference sequence). CDR3 bases: TGTGCCAGCAACAGACAGACCATGAACACTGAAGCTTTCTTT. It codes for CASNRQTMNTEAFF.

The gene calls are TRBV7-2 and TRBJ2-3, with TRBD2 as a possible D gene (5 bases). V was pared by 1 base and J by 2 bases, with 19 bases between. Germline CDR1 is SGHTA and CDR2 is FQGNSA. This CDR3 region has 18 residues. CDR3 nucleotide sequence: TGTGCCAGCAGCTTAGAGTCAATTGGGAGCGACCCCACAGATACGCAGTATTTT. This gives the protein CASSLESIGSDPTDTQYF.

This chain uses TRBV25-1 with TRBJ2-5; D is ambiguous. The CDR3 runs to 13 residues. V was cut by 4 bases and J by 0 bases, with 6 bases left in between. Germline loops: CDR1 MGHDK, CDR2 SYGVNS. The CDR3 sequence is CASSATNQETQYF. The CDR3 DNA reads as TGTGCCAGCAGTGCGACAAACCAAGAGACCCAGTACTTC. The full variable domain, in which reference TRBV25-1 and TRBJ2-5 provide the parts outside the CDR3, is EADIYQTPRYLVIGTGKKITLECSQTMGHDKMYWYQQDPGMELHLIHYSYGVNSTEKGDLSSESTVSRIRTEHFPLTLESARPSHTSQYLCASSATNQETQYFGPGTRLLVL.

The gene calls are TRBV7-8 and TRBJ1-4; no firm D call. Trimming cost V 5 bases and J 8 bases, with 18 bases left between them. Germline V gene sequence: CDR1 SGHVS, CDR2 FQNEAQ. The CDR3 sequence is 15 residues long. The CDR3 region is CASSPGEVTWEKLFF. The CDR3 DNA follows: TGTGCCAGCAGCCCTGGGGAGGTGACGTGGGAAAAACTGTTTTTT.

The V and J genes are TRBV5-4 and TRBJ2-5, with D possibly matching TRBD2 (5 bases). CDR3 length equals 14 residues. V gave up 0 bases and J gave up 7 bases, with 13 bases separating them. Germline values: CDR1 SGHNT, CDR2 YYREEE (reference sequence). The CDR3 DNA follows: TGTGCCAGCAGCTTGGAGGCGGGTCCCAGGACCCAGTACTTC. It is translated as CASSLEAGPRTQYF. Variable domain in full (rest from reference TRBV5-4 and TRBJ2-5): ETGVTQSPTHLIKTRGQQVTLRCSSQSGHNTVSWYQQALGQGPQFIFQYYREEENGRGNFPPRFSGLQFPNYSSELNVNALELDDSALYLCASSLEAGPRTQYFGPGTRLLVL.

This clone counts as medium-sized (0.01 to 0.1%). The chain has TRBV4-1 and TRBJ1-6; D is uncertain. V was trimmed by 3 bases and J by 7 bases, leaving 7 bases between them. The CDR3 length is 13 residues. Germline V gives CDR1 MGHRA, CDR2 YSYEKL. The CDR3 DNA follows: TGCGCCAGCAGCCAGCCACTAAATTCACCCCTCCACTTT. Protein sequence: CASSQPLNSPLHF.